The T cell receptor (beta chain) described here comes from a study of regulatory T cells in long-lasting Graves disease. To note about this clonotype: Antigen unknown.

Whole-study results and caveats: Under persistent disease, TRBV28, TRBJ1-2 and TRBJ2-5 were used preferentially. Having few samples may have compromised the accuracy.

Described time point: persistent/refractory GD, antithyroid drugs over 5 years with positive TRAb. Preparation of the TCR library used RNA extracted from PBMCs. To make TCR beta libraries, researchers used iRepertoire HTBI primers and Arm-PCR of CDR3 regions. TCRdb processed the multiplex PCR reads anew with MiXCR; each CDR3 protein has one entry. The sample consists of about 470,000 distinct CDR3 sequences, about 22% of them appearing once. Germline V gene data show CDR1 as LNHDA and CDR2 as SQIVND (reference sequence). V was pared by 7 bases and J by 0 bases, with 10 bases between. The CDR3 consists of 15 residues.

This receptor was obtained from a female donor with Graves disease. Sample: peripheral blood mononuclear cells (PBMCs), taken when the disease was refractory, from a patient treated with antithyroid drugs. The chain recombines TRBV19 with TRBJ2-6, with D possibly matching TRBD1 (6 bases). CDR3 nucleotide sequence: TGTGCCAGTACACAGGGATCCTCTGGGGCCAACGTCCTGACTTTC. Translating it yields CASTQGSSGANVLTF.